The entry below gives a single T cell receptor beta chain sequence along with its context. This CDR3 is 16 amino acids long. V dropped 6 bases and J dropped 5; count of bases not matched to a gene: 8. Combining a sample-barcoded 5' primer with a J-beta primer mix, a second PCR ran for 7 to 11 cycles. MiXCR, run by TCRdb on the 5' RACE reads, gives a single entry per CDR3 protein. The sample has 980,000 or so distinct CDR3 sequences, around 48% seen once. This sample was included in a study of blood T cells in healthy people across ages. The clonotype originates from a man aged 25-45 years in good health. Specimen: blood. The rearrangement uses TRBV12-3 or TRBV12-4 and TRBJ1-5, with TRBD1 identical over 12 bases. The CDR3 coding sequence is TGTGCCAGCAGAAAGCAGGGACAGGGGGCGGATCAGCCCCAGCATTTT. Protein sequence: CASRKQGQGADQPQHF.